The source of this T cell receptor beta chain is a study of cytomegalovirus exposure and HLA in healthy donors. Study-wide points: Links to common viral pathogens appeared, in a later analysis, for several of the most significant clusters.

This CDR3 has 15 residues. J gave up 2 bases and V 5 bases, and 7 bases lay outside the gene matches. Looked up from germline, CDR1 is SEHNR and CDR2 is FQNEAQ (reference sequence). As concerns this clone: Its matching antigen is unknown.

Primers for the PCR totalled 60 Vbeta and 13 Jbeta. Only in-frame clones appear in the TCRdb table, and some are missing; sequencing was by immunoSEQ multiplex PCR. The sample lists over 95,000 clones, around three quarters seen once, with about 2% in the top ten. Sample: PBMCs. The chain is built from TRBV7-9 and TRBJ2-7; 9 positions match TRBD1. This clonotype was sampled from a man aged 35-49 years in good health and CMV-seronegative. CDR3 sequence: CASSGDRDPPYEQYF. CDR3 sequence (DNA): TGTGCCAGCAGCGGGGACAGGGACCCTCCCTACGAGCAGTACTTC.